What follows are 22 T cell receptor beta chains derived from one specimen sequenced in a study of T-cell memory formation after mild COVID-19. TCRdb used MiXCR to reprocess the 5' RACE reads, holding one entry per CDR3 protein. The sample has under 200,000 distinct CDR3 sequences; approximately 10% are singletons. Sequencing was done on a sample of PBMCs or a T cell subset sorted from them (not recorded which). These receptors were taken from a man aged 18 to 35 who had mild COVID-19 (a few samples of this study predate the infection). Cell type and time point are not known.

The J gene is TRBJ2-5, the V gene TRBV15; D not resolved. The V end was cut by 1 base, the J end by 10 bases, with 19 bases between. Germline loops: CDR1 LNHNV, CDR2 YYDKDF (reference sequence). The CDR3 spans 15 residues. The CDR3 loop is CATSRVQDLRRVQYF. CDR3 sequence (DNA): TGTGCCACCAGCAGAGTGCAGGACCTAAGAAGAGTCCAGTACTTC.

This clonotype was counted at least ten times. The chain employs TRBV5-1 and TRBJ2-5, with 11 bases that match TRBD2. V lost 0 bases to trimming and J lost 2 bases; unmatched junction nucleotides: 9. This CDR3 region has 18 residues. The germline CDR1 and CDR2 sequences are SGHRS and YFSETQ. The CDR3 here is CASSLEGTSGGPQETQYF. The CDR3 DNA is TGCGCCAGCAGCTTGGAGGGAACTAGCGGGGGACCGCAAGAGACCCAGTACTTC.

This clonotype was seen only a few times. V gene TRBV5-1 combines with J gene TRBJ2-7; TRBD2 matches at 14 bases. Trimming took 4 bases from V and 1 from J; bases not matched to a gene: 4. From germline, CDR1 is SGHRS and CDR2 YFSETQ. The CDR3 loop spans 16 amino acids. The CDR3 DNA reads TGCGCCAGCAGCAAGGGGACTAGCGGGGGTTCCTACGAGCAGTACTTC. Translated: CASSKGTSGGSYEQYF.

This clonotype has just a few counts. The chain has TRBV7-2 and TRBJ2-2; D gene uncertain. The CDR3 contains 15 residues. CDR1 and CDR2 (germline): SGHTA, FQGNSA. Trimming left V 2 bases short and J 0 bases short, with 7 bases between. The CDR3, as DNA: TGTGCCAGCAGCTTACGAAGCGCGAACACCGGGGAGCTGTTTTTT. Amino acid sequence: CASSLRSANTGELFF. Filled out from reference TRBV7-2 and TRBJ2-2, the complete variable domain reads GAGVSQSPSNKVTEKGKDVELRCDPISGHTALYWYRQSLGQGLEFLIYFQGNSAPDKSGLPSDRFSAERTGGSVSTLTIQRTQQEDSAVYLCASSLRSANTGELFFGEGSRLTVL.

The table lists this clonotype with a few counts. The rearrangement joins TRBV2 to TRBJ2-7; D perhaps matches TRBD2 (5 bases). The V end was cut by 5 bases, the J end by 9 bases, with 11 bases between. Per the germline V gene, CDR1 is SNHLY and CDR2 is FYNNEI. The CDR3 has 11 residues. CDR3 loop: CASSRGFWQYV. In nucleotides, the CDR3 is TGTGCCAGCAGTCGGGGATTTTGGCAGTACGTC.

The V call is TRBV25-1, the J call TRBJ2-1; D gene ambiguous. V was cut by 3 bases and J by 9 bases, with 9 bases left in between. Germline CDR1 MGHDK, CDR2 SYGVNS. This CDR3 region has 12 residues. The CDR3 is CASSEVDGEQFF. The CDR3 DNA reads as TGTGCCAGCAGTGAGGTAGATGGTGAGCAGTTCTTC.

The chain employs TRBV7-9 and TRBJ2-7, with 10 bases matching TRBD1. This CDR3 is built from 18 residues. Trimming cost V 5 bases and J 0 bases; bases outside gene matches: 13. In germline, CDR1 is SEHNR, CDR2 FQNEAQ (reference sequence). The CDR3 spells CASSPYGQGVPTSYEQYF. In nucleotides, the CDR3 is TGTGCCAGCAGCCCTTACGGACAGGGGGTTCCCACCTCCTACGAGCAGTACTTC.

The sample holds many counts of this clonotype. The chain has TRBV5-1 and TRBJ1-1; no firm D call. The CDR3 loop spans 15 amino acids. V was shortened by 3 bases and J by 4 bases, with 16 bases between the two germline ends. Per the germline V gene, CDR1 is SGHRS and CDR2 is YFSETQ. The CDR3: CASSYFGEVGTEAFF. The CDR3 bases are TGCGCCAGCAGCTATTTCGGGGAGGTGGGCACTGAAGCTTTCTTT.

This clonotype turned up a few times. This rearrangement joins TRBV7-2 to TRBJ2-3; D possibly uses TRBD1 or TRBD2 (5 bases each). CDR3 size: 13 residues. CDR1 SGHTA and CDR2 FQGNSA come from the germline V gene. The germline V and J ends were trimmed by 0 bases and 10 bases, with 11 bases remaining between them. The CDR3 sequence is CASSLALQGPQYF. DNA of the CDR3: TGTGCCAGCAGCTTAGCGCTCCAGGGACCGCAGTATTTT.

This clonotype was detected many times. The chain combines TRBV5-1 with TRBJ1-3; D unclear. CDR3 size: 14 residues. V was cut by 0 bases and J by 3 bases, with 7 bases left in between. Germline V CDR1 and CDR2: SGHRS, YFSETQ. The DNA of the CDR3 is TGCGCCAGCAGCTTGGACCCGGTTGGAAACACCATATATTTT. This codes for CASSLDPVGNTIYF. Drawing the rest from reference TRBV5-1 and TRBJ1-3, the complete variable domain is KAGVTQTPRYLIKTRGQQVTLSCSPISGHRSVSWYQQTPGQGLQFLFEYFSETQRNKGNFPGRFSGRQFSNSRSEMNVSTLELGDSALYLCASSLDPVGNTIYFGEGSWLTVV.

This sequence joins TRBV14 and TRBJ2-1, with a weak D call TRBD1 (6 bases). Per germline, CDR1 SGHDN and CDR2 FVKESK. The CDR3 sequence is 12 residues long. The germline V and J ends were trimmed by 0 bases and 11 bases, with 8 bases remaining between them. The CDR3 sequence: CASSQDRGKQFF. CDR3 DNA: TGTGCCAGCAGCCAAGACAGGGGAAAGCAGTTCTTC.

The chain uses TRBV15 and TRBJ2-7; no reliable D call. Between the trimmed V and J ends, which lost 0 bases and 2 bases, there was a span of 11 bases. The germline V gene encodes CDR1 LNHNV and CDR2 YYDKDF (reference sequence). This CDR3 is 15 amino acids long. CDR3 in amino acids: CATSRDGNGAYEQYF. DNA of the CDR3: TGTGCCACCAGCAGAGATGGTAACGGAGCCTACGAGCAGTACTTC.

This clonotype was seen only once. This chain joins TRBV23-1 and TRBJ2-7; maybe TRBD2 (6 bases). TRBV23-1 counts as an open reading frame of uncertain function. Between the trimmed V and J ends, which lost 6 bases and 4 bases, there was a span of 22 bases. CDR3 length equals 16 residues. The CDR3 DNA reads TGCGCCAGCAGAGCCGTGTGCGCGGGACGGAGTTACGAGCAGTACGTC. Protein product: CASRAVCAGRSYEQYV.

The table lists this clonotype with many counts. This chain uses TRBV29-1 with TRBJ2-3; a possible D gene is TRBD2 (5 bases). This CDR3 has 13 residues. Germline lookup yields CDR1 SQVTM and CDR2 ANQGSEA. With 3 bases removed from V and 6 bases from J, the gap between germline ends came to 13 bases. For the CDR3, the DNA is TGCAGCGTTGACTCCTCTAGAGGGGATACGCAGTATTTT. This encodes CSVDSSRGDTQYF.

The V call is TRBV3-1, the J call TRBJ2-5; no clear D gene. V was pared by 2 bases and J by 3 bases, with 10 bases between. The CDR3 contains 14 residues. The germline V gene encodes CDR1 LGHDT and CDR2 YNNKEL (reference sequence). CDR3: CASSQYSVKETQYF. In DNA, the CDR3 is TGTGCCAGCAGCCAATACAGCGTCAAAGAGACCCAGTACTTC.

Only a few counts were recorded for this clonotype. The chain has TRBV6-5 and TRBJ2-2, with TRBD2 as a possible D gene (6 bases). V was clipped by 8 bases and J by 1 base, with 11 bases between them. CDR1 is MNHEY and CDR2 is SVGAGI in the germline V gene. This CDR3 is 14 amino acids long. The CDR3 reads CASSWEVNTGELFF. CDR3 coding DNA: TGTGCCAGCTCGTGGGAGGTGAACACCGGGGAGCTGTTTTTT.

At least ten counts were recorded for this clonotype. This chain connects TRBV7-2 to TRBJ1-4; D unresolved. Germline loops: CDR1 SGHTA, CDR2 FQGNSA. Between the trimmed V and J ends, which lost 5 bases and 8 bases, there was a span of 18 bases. The CDR3 sequence is 15 residues long. Here the CDR3 DNA reads TGTGCCAGCAGCCCGTTACACCTCCGAGGGGAAAAACTGTTTTTT. It yields the protein CASSPLHLRGEKLFF.

The chain carries TRBV6-1 and TRBJ2-7, with D possibly matching TRBD2 (7 bases). The CDR3 has 14 residues. The germline V and J ends were trimmed by 4 bases and 6 bases, with 16 bases remaining between them. CDR1 MNHNS and CDR2 SASEGT come from the germline V gene. DNA for the CDR3: TGTGCCAGCAGTGTGTCGAAGGGAGGGGGCGAGCAGTACTTC. This sequence encodes CASSVSKGGGEQYF.

This clonotype was counted ten times or more. This chain joins TRBV18 and TRBJ1-1; D is uncertain. The CDR3 spans 16 residues. The ends were cut back, 1 base at V and 5 bases at J, with 17 bases in the middle. Germline CDR1 KGHSH, CDR2 LQKENI. The CDR3 sequence: CASSPLGAVTGTEAFF. The CDR3 bases are TGTGCCAGCTCACCACTGGGAGCGGTAACGGGAACTGAAGCTTTCTTT.

Remarks on this clonotype: The junction and the germline gene differ at one end; a read error may be behind it. This rearrangement joins TRBV6-1 to TRBJ1-5; D gene uncertain. CDR3 length: 16 amino acids. Per germline, CDR1 MNHNS and CDR2 SASEGT. The CDR3 spells CAISVKGSGSNQPQHF. CDR3 DNA: TGTGCCATCAGTGTTAAGGGATCGGGTAGCAATCAGCCCCAGCATTTT.

This clonotype showed up just a few times. The chain has TRBV6-5 and TRBJ2-5; TRBD2 agrees at 7 bases. The V gene's germline CDR1 is MNHEY and CDR2 SVGAGI. V trimming: 0 bases; J trimming: 1 base; junction bases outside the gene matches: 5. This CDR3 spans 16 amino acids. CDR3 protein: CASSYSFGEGQETQYF. The CDR3 nucleotides are TGTGCCAGCAGTTACTCATTCGGGGAGGGCCAAGAGACCCAGTACTTC.

This clonotype was seen at least ten times. The rearrangement uses TRBV23-1 and TRBJ1-1; D is undetermined. TRBV23-1 is known as an ORF, though its function is uncertain. V lost 4 bases to trimming and J lost 7 bases, with 16 bases between them. CDR3 size: 14 residues. CDR3 in DNA: TGCGCCAGCAGTCCGTACACGGGGTTCAGTGAAGCTTTCTTT. Residues: CASSPYTGFSEAFF.